This entry describes one T cell receptor beta chain. This sample is part of a study of T cell changes during pregnancy in multiple sclerosis. The germline V gene has CDR1 SNHLY and CDR2 FYNNEI. The CDR3 covers 13 residues. V was shortened by 3 bases and J by 6 bases, with 9 bases between the two germline ends. Some clones are missing from TCRdb's copy, which holds only in-frame ones; the method was immunoSEQ multiplex PCR. The table lists approximately 60,000 clones, 91% of them singletons. The J gene is TRBJ1-5, the V gene TRBV2; no definite D call. This material consisted of peripheral blood, taken before pregnancy. The receptor was derived from a female donor with multiple sclerosis, enrolled in a pregnancy study. The CDR3 DNA follows: TGTGCCAGCAGTGATTGGGCGTCTCAGCCCCAGCATTTT. Amino acid sequence: CASSDWASQPQHF.